One and the same sample provided the 14 T cell receptor beta chains below, sequenced in a study of blood T cell repertoires in COVID-19. Data came from immunoSEQ multiplex PCR; TCRdb stores just in-frame clones and leaves some out. The sample consists of 300,000 to 350,000 clones, 90% of them appearing once. Sequenced sample: PBMCs or T cells enriched from blood (not recorded which). The receptor set was obtained from a young woman with acute COVID-19.

The rearrangement uses TRBV4-1 and TRBJ2-1, with TRBD2 matching over 10 bases. Trimming took 0 bases from V and 4 from J; bases not matched to a gene: 3. Germline V CDR1 and CDR2: MGHRA, YSYEKL. The CDR3 length is 16 residues. The CDR3 bases are TGCGCCAGCAGCCAAGATAGGACTAGCGGTTACAATGAGCAGTTCTTC. Residues: CASSQDRTSGYNEQFF.

This clone was seen a single time. The V and J genes are TRBV28 and TRBJ2-2; 12 nucleotides agree with TRBD2. The CDR3 consists of 16 residues. From germline, CDR1 is MDHEN and CDR2 SYDVKM. V was clipped by 6 bases and J by 6 bases; unmatched bases: 8. The CDR3 sequence is CASSRTSGTGAGELFF. The CDR3 DNA follows: TGTGCCAGCAGCCGGACTAGCGGGACCGGCGCCGGGGAGCTGTTTTTT. The full variable domain, with the rest looked up from reference TRBV28 and TRBJ2-2, is DVKVTQSSRYLVKRTGEKVFLECVQDMDHENMFWYRQDPGLGLRLIYFSYDVKMKEKGDIPEGYSVSREKKERFSLILESASTNQTSMYLCASSRTSGTGAGELFFGEGSRLTVL.

In this sample, this clone turned up once. The rearrangement uses TRBV27 and TRBJ2-2; 8 nucleotides agree with TRBD1. The CDR3 has 17 residues. CDR1 and CDR2 (germline): MNHEY, SMNVEV (reference sequence). V lost 2 bases and J lost 7; bases outside the gene matches: 12. The CDR3 region is CASSLPFWTGNGGELFF. In DNA, the CDR3 is TGTGCCAGCAGTTTACCCTTTTGGACAGGGAACGGCGGGGAGCTGTTTTTT.

This chain uses TRBV10-3 with TRBJ1-2; the D gene is possibly TRBD1 (6 bases). The ends were cut back, 4 bases at V and 2 bases at J, with 8 bases in the middle. Germline V lookup: CDR1 ENHRY, CDR2 SYGVKD. The CDR3 totals 13 residues. DNA of the CDR3: TGTGCCATCAGTGGGACAGAGAACTATGGCTACACCTTC. Translating gives CAISGTENYGYTF.

Only one count was recorded for this clone. This chain links TRBV19 with TRBJ2-1, with D possibly being TRBD1 (6 bases). The CDR3 has 15 residues. V shed 5 bases and J shed 1 base, with 12 bases lying between them. Per germline, CDR1 LNHDA and CDR2 SQIVND (reference sequence). DNA for the CDR3: TGTGCCAGTAGTCCTACAGGGATGTCCTACAATGAGCAGTTCTTC. Protein sequence: CASSPTGMSYNEQFF.

The V and J genes are TRBV2 and TRBJ2-2; 7 bases are a match to TRBD2. V shed 6 bases, J shed 0 bases, and the junction held 4 bases outside the gene matches. The CDR3 spans 15 residues. Germline values: CDR1 SNHLY, CDR2 FYNNEI. This CDR3 is CASSGGLANTGELFF. The CDR3 DNA is TGTGCCAGCAGCGGTGGACTAGCGAACACCGGGGAGCTGTTTTTT.

The rearrangement joins TRBV3-1 (or the pseudogene TRBV3-2) to TRBJ1-1; 10 nucleotides line up with TRBD1. The V gene's germline CDR1 is LGHDT and CDR2 YNNKEL (reference sequence). The CDR3 loop spans 14 amino acids. The ends lost 6 bases at V and 5 bases at J; junction bases unmatched: 6. CDR3 residues: CASSLRDRGTEAFF. CDR3 sequence (DNA): TGTGCCAGCAGTTTACGGGACAGGGGAACTGAAGCTTTCTTT.

This CDR3 reads CATTMIEANYGYTF. CDR3 in DNA: TGTGCCACCACAATGATCGAGGCTAACTATGGCTACACCTTC. The rearrangement links TRBV10-3 to TRBJ1-2; the D is unclear. This CDR3 has 14 residues. Trimming took off 10 bases at V and 0 bases at J, with 15 bases between the two ends. Germline V gene sequence: CDR1 ENHRY, CDR2 SYGVKD.

The DNA for the CDR3 is TGTGCCAGTAGTATAGCGGGGACAGGGGTTAATCAGCCCCAGCATTTT. This codes for CASSIAGTGVNQPQHF. J is TRBJ1-5 and V is TRBV19, with 10 bases aligning to TRBD1. The germline V gene has CDR1 LNHDA and CDR2 SQIVND (reference sequence). The CDR3 runs 16 residues. The junction had 4 bases not matched to a gene; V was cut back by 1 base and J by 4 bases.

J is TRBJ2-6 and V is TRBV9; tentative D call: TRBD1 (5 bases). V was trimmed by 4 bases and J by 1 base, leaving 9 bases between them. Germline V gene lookup returns CDR1 SGDLS and CDR2 YYNGEE. This CDR3 spans 15 amino acids. CDR3 bases: TGTGCCAGCAGCACCCAGGGATCTGGGGCCAACGTCCTGACTTTC. Its translation is CASSTQGSGANVLTF.

This chain connects TRBV2 to TRBJ1-4, with 8 bases aligning to TRBD1. Trimming removed 5 bases from V and 8 bases from J; junction bases left unmatched: 13. The CDR3 is 16 amino acids. The germline CDR1 and CDR2 sequences are SNHLY and FYNNEI. The CDR3 DNA sequence: TGTGCCAGCAGTTCCTTCGGACAGGGAGATAAGGAAAAACTGTTTTTT. It specifies CASSSFGQGDKEKLFF.

The chain carries TRBV6-5 and TRBJ1-4; D remains ambiguous. V lost 6 bases and J lost 2, with 13 bases in between. The length of the CDR3 is 15 residues. Germline V CDR1 and CDR2: MNHEY, SVGAGI. Here the CDR3 DNA reads TGTGCCAGCAGACGAGCAGGAAACACTAATGAAAAACTGTTTTTT. It translates to CASRRAGNTNEKLFF.

The gene calls are TRBV24-1 and TRBJ1-2; TRBD1 might be the D (6 bases). Germline CDR1 and CDR2: KGHDR and SFDVKD. The CDR3 loop spans 11 amino acids. Between the trimmed V and J ends, which lost 7 bases and 4 bases, there was a span of 6 bases. CDR3 in amino acids: CATRDSYGYTF. CDR3 nucleotides: TGTGCCACCAGGGACAGCTATGGCTACACCTTC.

The rearrangement links TRBV4-2 to TRBJ2-2; tentatively, D is TRBD1 (6 bases). The germline V gene encodes CDR1 LGHNA and CDR2 YNFKEQ. CDR3 size: 16 residues. Trimming removed 0 bases from V and 4 bases from J, with 12 bases in between. The CDR3 nucleotides are TGTGCCAGCAGCCAAGATCTACAGGGTGGCACCGGGGAGCTGTTTTTT. Translation gives CASSQDLQGGTGELFF.